This T cell receptor (beta chain) stems from a study of blood T cell repertoires in COVID-19. Study information: Both acute and convalescent COVID-19 samples were obtained from the United States, Italy and Spain. In each case, the material was cDNA or gDNA derived from T cells, B-cell-depleted T cells, or PBMCs.

V was shortened by 7 bases and J by 7 bases, with 20 bases between the two germline ends. CDR1 is MDHEN and CDR2 is SYDVKM in the germline V gene. CDR3 length: 16 residues. How the authors handled the data: Amplified reference gene primers provided the basis for estimating nucleated cell counts. The data were produced by immunoSEQ multiplex PCR, yet TCRdb's version contains in-frame clones alone and is incomplete. D and trimming were read from the DNA, whereas the V and J calls and clone size are those reported in that table. The sample yields around 100,000 clones, 70% to 90% seen once. This chain links TRBV28 with TRBJ1-6; TRBD1 might be the D (6 bases). The specimen was peripheral blood. The TCR was taken from a woman aged 55-70 years with acute or convalescent COVID-19. DNA for the CDR3: TGTGCCAGCAATCCCTTGCGGGGAGGGGGAAATTCACCCCTCCACTTT. Protein sequence: CASNPLRGGGNSPLHF.